Reported below is one TCR beta chain. The antigen this receptor binds is unknown. No base quality values were provided; no much bigger clone lies one nucleotide off. The immunoSEQ Assay, a bias-controlled multiplex PCR, was used to amplify TCRbeta CDR3 regions from genomic DNA. The published analysis was carried out like this. Nucleated cell counts per sample were estimated from amplification of reference gene primers within the assay. To quantify the absolute abundance of each unique TCRbeta CDR3 rearrangement, sequence reads were collapsed and filtered. For each sample, productive Simpson clonality was calculated by taking the square root of Simpson's diversity index across productive rearrangements. TCRdb re-hosts the immuneACCESS table, in-frame sequences only. Its copies lack some clones; in the studies checked, an unresolved V gene accounts for under half of them, and the cause for the rest is not known. The D gene and trimming were derived from the DNA, and the V and J assignments and clone size from that table. For this sample there are 250,000 or so clones; 86% appear just once. Roughly 2.6% of the sample is held by the ten biggest clonotypes.

Enrolling through a virtual design, the prospective study's participants ranged in age from roughly 18 to 89 years and lived across approximately 25 United States geographic areas. To assign participants to cohorts, the prospective study relied on clinical history that participants themselves reported in a screening survey and a study questionnaire. ImmuneRACE Cohort 3 recovered participants were defined by two consecutive negative NP/OP PCR tests, healthcare professional clearance, or symptom resolution. Mobile phlebotomists in the prospective study collected whole blood, serum and a nasopharyngeal or oropharyngeal swab from every participant. Prospective study participants could optionally give additional blood draws and questionnaires over an approximately two-month period. Before DNA extraction, prospective study blood samples were shipped either frozen or at room temperature. This specimen belongs to a study of blood T cell repertoires in COVID-19 (TCRdb year 2020). Background for the entire study: Samples covering the acute and convalescent phases of COVID-19 were provided by collaborators in the United States, Italy and Spain. Where available, HLA class I and class II types were taken from metadata supplied by the sample provider and were not determined by assay-based typing. The samples were drawn from the first 160 participants of the ongoing ImmuneRACE study and from 1,254 subjects provided by 6 global collaborators. The prospective study material was composed of cDNA or gDNA derived from T cells, B-cell-depleted T cells, or PBMCs. The dataset comprised deeply sampled blood TCRbeta repertoires from subjects exposed to, actively infected with, or recovered from COVID-19. A de-identified subject ID, COVID-19 status, age in years and sex were almost always included in the sample metadata. The repertoires were released in a freely available public database intended as a resource for research on the immune response to SARS-CoV-2.

The cysteine opens and the phenylalanine closes a CDR3 of 16 amino acids. Here the CDR3 DNA is all that survives: 48 bases in frame from base 1. The germline V gene sets CDR1 to SGDLS and CDR2 to YYNGEE. Trimming removed 3 bases from V and 7 bases from J; the gene matches leave 9 bases unexplained. Here is what the overall study found, with its caveats: The amount of clinical and demographic metadata varied by source and participant and was provided uncurated.

The rearranged chain carries TRBV9 and TRBJ2-1, with 11 bases aligning to TRBD2. This clonotype was sampled from a woman aged 18-35 years who had recovered from COVID-19. The sample was PBMCs or T cells enriched from blood (not recorded which). The DNA reads as follows: TGTGCCAGCAGCGCCCCCATACTAGCGGGAGTAAATGAGCAGTTCTTC. It codes for CASSAPILAGVNEQFF.